What follows are 17 T cell receptor beta chains derived from one specimen sequenced in a study of T cells in Graves' hyperthyroidism and ophthalmopathy. Amplification yielded TCR beta CDR3 regions, with RNA transcripts as the source. The HTBI primer set served for first-round RT-PCR of the TCR CDR3. MiXCR was run by TCRdb on the multiplex PCR reads, yielding one entry per CDR3 protein. The data show some 400,000 distinct CDR3 sequences, with about 15% seen just once and around 10% held by the top ten. The sequenced material came from blood. These receptors were collected from a woman aged 55-70 years with Graves' hyperthyroidism.

The chain uses TRBV24-1 and TRBJ2-5, with a weak D call TRBD1 (6 bases). The germline V and J ends were trimmed by 3 bases and 4 bases, with 17 bases remaining between them. The CDR3 has 16 amino acids. The germline gives CDR1 KGHDR, CDR2 SFDVKD. CDR3 protein: CATSDAQGSVGETQYF. The DNA for the CDR3 is TGTGCCACCAGTGATGCACAGGGTTCGGTGGGAGAGACCCAGTACTTC.

This clonotype was found many times. The V and J genes are TRBV6-1 and TRBJ1-5, with 9 bases matching TRBD1. The germline gives CDR1 MNHNS, CDR2 SASEGT. V shed 9 bases, J shed 2 bases, and the junction held 5 bases outside the gene matches. The CDR3 extends over 14 amino acids. CDR3 loop: CASWDRVGNQPQHF. The CDR3 DNA sequence: TGTGCCAGTTGGGACAGGGTGGGCAATCAGCCCCAGCATTTT.

This clonotype was counted many times. The chain is built from TRBV12-3 or TRBV12-4 and TRBJ2-5; D remains unclear. This CDR3 region has 13 residues. Trimming took 1 base from V and 5 from J, leaving 8 bases between them. The CDR3 sequence is CASSLGSRETQYF. CDR3 in DNA: TGTGCCAGCAGTTTAGGGTCGCGCGAGACCCAGTACTTC.

Here the CDR3 reads CSAREDRGRPANYGYTF. CDR3 coding DNA: TGCAGTGCTAGGGAAGACAGGGGGCGTCCTGCTAACTATGGCTACACCTTC. The rearrangement joins TRBV20-1 to TRBJ1-2; 10 positions agree with TRBD1. CDR1 is DFQATT and CDR2 is SNEGSKA in the germline V gene (reference sequence). CDR3 size: 17 residues. With 3 bases clipped from V and 0 bases from J, the junction kept 10 bases outside the gene matches.

This clonotype was detected ten times or more. The gene calls are TRBV2 and TRBJ1-2; D is possibly TRBD1 (6 bases). Germline CDR1 is SNHLY and CDR2 is FYNNEI. V was clipped by 0 bases and J by 7 bases, with 12 bases between them. The CDR3 is 14 amino acids. In DNA, the CDR3 is TGTGCCAGCAGTGAAGCGCAGGGGCTGAGTGGCTACACCTTC. Amino acids: CASSEAQGLSGYTF.

This clonotype was counted at least ten times. The V gene is TRBV6-6, the J gene TRBJ1-1; 9 nucleotides match TRBD1. CDR1 and CDR2 from the germline V gene are MNHNY and SVGAGI (reference sequence). CDR3 size: 16 residues. V lost 0 bases and J lost 5; bases outside the gene matches: 7. The chain's CDR3 is CASSYSTQGARTEAFF. CDR3 coding DNA: TGTGCCAGCAGTTACTCGACACAGGGGGCGCGGACTGAAGCTTTCTTT.

V and J are TRBV7-9 and TRBJ1-4; D gene unclear. Deletions cut 4 bases from V and 3 bases from J, with 15 bases between. CDR3 length: 16 residues. Looked up from germline, CDR1 is SEHNR and CDR2 is FQNEAQ (reference sequence). The CDR3 DNA reads TGTGCCAGCAGCTCAGATGGATGGGTTTCTAATGAAAAACTGTTTTTT. Translating it yields CASSSDGWVSNEKLFF.

This clonotype was seen many times. The genes are TRBV11-3 and TRBJ2-1; 12 bases are shared with TRBD2. Looked up from germline, CDR1 is SGHNT and CDR2 is YENEEA. This CDR3 spans 15 amino acids. The junction had 7 bases not matched to a gene; V was cut back by 4 bases and J by 9 bases. The CDR3 DNA reads as TGTGCCAGCAGCTCGCTAGCGGGAGGGCCGGGTGAGCAGTTCTTC. This sequence encodes CASSSLAGGPGEQFF.

Only one count was recorded for this clonotype. A read error may be the cause here, since a much bigger clone is one base away. The chain uses TRBV18 and TRBJ2-5; no clear D. CDR3 length: 16 residues. Trimming cost V 6 bases and J 4 bases, with 21 bases left between them. CDR1 is KGHSH, CDR2 LQKENI, per germline. The CDR3, as DNA: TGTGCCAGCTCGGCTACCACCTGGTACATGGGAGAGACCCAGTACTTC. Amino acid sequence: CASSATTWYMGETQYF.

The table lists this clonotype with many counts. V gene TRBV28 combines with J gene TRBJ1-1; D is undetermined. Germline V gene sequence: CDR1 MDHEN, CDR2 SYDVKM. This CDR3 is built from 13 residues. The V gene lost 8 bases and the J gene lost 6 bases, with 16 bases spanning the gap. Written as DNA, the CDR3 is TGTGCCAGCTCCTGGGGTCCTCCTGCTGAAGCTTTCTTT. This gives the protein CASSWGPPAEAFF.

This clonotype was observed at least ten times. The chain has TRBV28 and TRBJ1-1; D gene uncertain. Germline CDR1 and CDR2: MDHEN and SYDVKM. This CDR3 is built from 13 residues. V gave up 2 bases and J gave up 6 bases, with 10 bases separating them. CDR3 DNA: TGTGCCAGCAGTTTAGGAGCCTCCTCTGAAGCTTTCTTT. Amino acid sequence: CASSLGASSEAFF.

The gene calls are TRBV19 and TRBJ2-3; D is perhaps TRBD2 (6 bases). V dropped 4 bases and J dropped 3 bases, with 20 bases sitting between them. CDR3 length equals 17 residues. CDR1 is LNHDA and CDR2 is SQIVND in the germline V gene (reference sequence). As DNA, the CDR3 is TGTGCCAGTAGTAGCGGGAAAGGCGTTTGGGGAACAGATACGCAGTATTTT. Translating it yields CASSSGKGVWGTDTQYF. The full variable domain, completed using reference TRBV19 and TRBJ2-3, is DGGITQSPKYLFRKEGQNVTLSCEQNLNHDAMYWYRQDPGQGLRLIYYSQIVNDFQKGDIAEGYSVSREKKESFPLTVTSAQKNPTAFYLCASSSGKGVWGTDTQYFGPGTRLTVL.

This clonotype was recorded at least ten times. The J gene is TRBJ2-1, the V gene TRBV11-2; D call uncertain. Germline values: CDR1 SGHAT, CDR2 FQNNGV. The CDR3 totals 11 residues. V lost 5 bases and J lost 8, with 7 bases in between. DNA of the CDR3: TGTGCCAGCAGCCCCCGGGATGAGCAGTTCTTC. Translating gives CASSPRDEQFF.

This clonotype was seen ten or more times. V usage is TRBV5-1 and J usage is TRBJ2-5, with D possibly matching TRBD2 (6 bases). Germline CDR1 is SGHRS and CDR2 is YFSETQ. Trimming left V 6 bases short and J 5 bases short, with 17 bases between. The CDR3 consists of 14 residues. This CDR3 reads CASTSGRKGETQYF. The CDR3 DNA sequence: TGCGCCAGCACGTCCGGGAGAAAGGGCGAGACCCAGTACTTC. The whole variable domain, filled in from reference TRBV5-1 and TRBJ2-5, reads KAGVTQTPRYLIKTRGQQVTLSCSPISGHRSVSWYQQTPGQGLQFLFEYFSETQRNKGNFPGRFSGRQFSNSRSEMNVSTLELGDSALYLCASTSGRKGETQYFGPGTRLLVL.

As to this clonotype: One end of the junction fails to match germline, which may point to a read error. The chain recombines TRBV12-3 or TRBV12-4 with TRBJ1-1; D ambiguous. The CDR3 length is 13 residues. This CDR3 reads CASSLGGRQVAFF. The CDR3 DNA reads as TGTGCCAGCAGCTTAGGAGGACGTCAGGTAGCTTTCTTT.

The rearrangement joins TRBV7-9 to TRBJ1-1; maybe TRBD1 (6 bases). The V and J ends lost 5 bases and 3 bases respectively, with 13 bases between them. Looked up from germline, CDR1 is SEHNR and CDR2 is FQNEAQ (reference sequence). This CDR3 is built from 14 residues. For the CDR3, the DNA is TGTGCCAGCAGCCAGCGGGGGGCGGACACTGAAGCTTTCTTT. Translated: CASSQRGADTEAFF.

This clonotype was counted ten times or more. The chain joins TRBV27 to TRBJ2-7; no definite D call. Germline V CDR1 and CDR2: MNHEY, SMNVEV (reference sequence). The CDR3 has 13 residues. V was shortened by 5 bases and J by 1 base, with 9 bases between the two germline ends. DNA of the CDR3: TGTGCCAGCAGTACTCGACGGTCCTACGAGCAGTACTTC. The encoded protein is CASSTRRSYEQYF.